What follows are 2 T cell receptor beta chains derived from one specimen sequenced in a study of Ad26.COV2.S vaccination and SARS-CoV-2 variants. Profiled with immunoSEQ multiplex PCR; TCRdb holds only in-frame clones, not every one. The sample includes around 350,000 clones, about 90% seen only once; the top ten take 3.9%. This material consisted of peripheral blood, taken after recovery from COVID-19. These receptors were collected from a human donor who had recovered from COVID-19.

J is TRBJ2-1 and V is TRBV5-1; 7 bases map to TRBD2. The trim removed 0 bases at V and 2 bases at J, leaving 5 bases unmatched. The CDR3 runs 16 residues. The V gene's germline CDR1 is SGHRS and CDR2 YFSETQ. CDR3 coding DNA: TGCGCCAGCAGCTTGGATGGCGGACTAGCCTACAATGAGCAGTTCTTC. Its protein product is CASSLDGGLAYNEQFF.

This clone appeared once. This rearrangement joins TRBV5-1 to TRBJ2-5; 8 nucleotides match TRBD2. There are 15 residues in the CDR3. J gave up 1 base and V 9 bases, and 11 bases lay outside the gene matches. CDR1 and CDR2 from the germline V gene are SGHRS and YFSETQ. CDR3 in amino acids: CATSAGRGGQETQYF. CDR3 in DNA: TGCGCCACCTCGGCGGGCCGGGGGGGCCAAGAGACCCAGTACTTC.